Shown below are 13 T cell receptor beta chains from a single sample sequenced in a study of cytomegalovirus exposure and HLA in healthy donors. The PCR employed 60 Vbeta primers together with 13 Jbeta primers. This table comes from immunoSEQ multiplex PCR, and its TCRdb copy is limited to in-frame clones, with some not included. The sample lists roughly 110,000 clones, 70% seen once, with roughly 9% in the top ten. The material sequenced was PBMCs. The receptors here all came from a young man in good health and CMV-seropositive.

This clone was observed a single time. The chain recombines TRBV14 with TRBJ1-5, with D perhaps TRBD1 (6 bases). Germline values: CDR1 SGHDN, CDR2 FVKESK. V was clipped by 2 bases and J by 10 bases, with 12 bases between them. This CDR3 spans 13 amino acids. As DNA, the CDR3 is TGTGCCAGCAGCCAAATTGAACAGGGTCCCCAGCATTTT. Protein sequence: CASSQIEQGPQHF.

V gene TRBV29-1 combines with J gene TRBJ1-3; D is ambiguous. The CDR3 is 12 residues long. Germline V gene data show CDR1 as SQVTM and CDR2 as ANQGSEA. V was cut by 7 bases and J by 1 base, with 8 bases left in between. This CDR3 is CSARDSGNTIYF. In DNA form, the CDR3 reads TGCAGCGCCCGGGATTCTGGAAACACCATATATTTT.

The chain combines TRBV4-3 with TRBJ2-5, with 9 positions matching TRBD2. This CDR3 contains 14 residues. Germline V gene lookup returns CDR1 LGHNA and CDR2 YSLEER. J lost 2 bases, V lost 4 bases, and 2 bases had no gene match. The CDR3 loop reads CASSRSGRQETQYF. CDR3 in DNA: TGCGCCAGCAGCCGTAGCGGGAGACAAGAGACCCAGTACTTC.

J is TRBJ1-5 and V is TRBV2; D call uncertain. The CDR3 extends over 13 amino acids. Deletions cut 7 bases from V and 4 bases from J, with 11 bases between. The germline gives CDR1 SNHLY, CDR2 FYNNEI. CDR3 nucleotides: TGTGCCAGCAACGACTTTGAGAATCAGCCCCAGCATTTT. Its translation is CASNDFENQPQHF.

The chain employs TRBV30 and TRBJ2-7; 10 bases line up with TRBD1. This CDR3 spans 16 amino acids. J lost 5 bases, V lost 1 base, and 11 bases had no gene match. Germline lookup yields CDR1 GTSNPN and CDR2 SVGIG (reference sequence). DNA for the CDR3: TGTGCCTGGAGTGGTTTAGACGGGGGGACAGGGGACGAGCAGTACGTC. Translating it yields CAWSGLDGGTGDEQYV.

There are a few counts of this clone. This rearrangement joins TRBV2 to TRBJ1-5; D is undetermined. CDR1 is SNHLY, CDR2 FYNNEI, per germline. This CDR3 contains 17 residues. Trimming left V 2 bases short and J 3 bases short, with 17 bases between. CDR3 region: CASSEPSKAEVNQPQHF. DNA of the CDR3: TGTGCCAGCAGTGAACCCTCTAAAGCAGAGGTCAATCAGCCCCAGCATTTT. Supplemented by reference TRBV2 and TRBJ1-5, the full variable domain reads EPEVTQTPSHQVTQMGQEVILRCVPISNHLYFYWYRQILGQKVEFLVSFYNNEISEKSEIFDDQFSVERPDGSNFTLKIRSTKLEDSAMYFCASSEPSKAEVNQPQHFGDGTRLSIL.

J is TRBJ1-2 and V is TRBV6-7; D gene unclear. TRBV6-7 is annotated as an ORF whose role is uncertain. V lost 6 bases, J lost 7 bases, and 15 bases lay in between. The CDR3 is 13 residues long. DNA of the CDR3: TGTGCCAGCAGGGGGAGTGGAAGGAGTGGCTACACCTTC. Amino acids: CASRGSGRSGYTF.

The V and J genes are TRBV5-1 and TRBJ2-3, with 14 bases that match TRBD2. From germline, CDR1 is SGHRS and CDR2 YFSETQ. Unmatched junction bases numbered 2, after V lost 4 bases and J lost 4 bases. CDR3 length: 15 residues. CDR3 sequence: CASSPGLAGADTQYF. CDR3 DNA sequence: TGCGCCAGCAGCCCGGGACTAGCGGGGGCAGATACGCAGTATTTT.

The V gene is TRBV2, the J gene TRBJ1-1; tentatively, D is TRBD1 (6 bases). The CDR3 is 16 amino acids. Germline V gene data show CDR1 as SNHLY and CDR2 as FYNNEI. V lost 7 bases, J lost 0 bases, and 18 bases lay in between. CDR3 bases: TGTGCCAGCATTCCCACGCTAGGACAGATGAACACTGAAGCTTTCTTT. Protein product: CASIPTLGQMNTEAFF.

The V call is TRBV20-1, the J call TRBJ2-1; no firm D call. This CDR3 contains 11 residues. Germline lookup yields CDR1 DFQATT and CDR2 SNEGSKA (reference sequence). V was cut by 3 bases and J by 10 bases, with 10 bases left in between. CDR3 in amino acids: CSARREVEQFF. CDR3 in DNA: TGCAGTGCTAGGAGAGAGGTCGAGCAGTTCTTC.

CDR3 sequence (DNA): TGTGCCAGCAGTGAAGCGCGGGGGGTTGCGGACATTCAGTACTTC. Its translation is CASSEARGVADIQYF. The genes are TRBV6-1 and TRBJ2-4; TRBD2 agrees at 8 bases. The CDR3 contains 15 residues. Per the germline V gene, CDR1 is MNHNS and CDR2 is SASEGT. The V gene end was trimmed by 0 bases and the J gene end by 8 bases; junction bases not matched to a gene: 6.

Comments on this clone: Other DNA sequences in this specimen translate into the identical CDR3. The gene calls are TRBV21-1 and TRBJ1-1; TRBD1, the D gene given by the table, was not confirmed from the DNA. TRBV21-1 is a documented pseudogene. The CDR3 is made up of 16 amino acids. In nucleotides, the CDR3 is TGTGCCAGCAGCACTAAACTTTCCAGGGTGAACACTGAAGCCTTCTTT. Translated: CASSTKLSRVNTEAFF.

Regarding this clone: This sample includes further DNA sequences coding for the same CDR3. The rearrangement joins TRBV18 to TRBJ1-5; possibly TRBD1 for D (5 bases). Germline-derived CDR1 and CDR2 are KGHSH and LQKENI. Between the trimmed V and J ends, which lost 6 bases and 2 bases, there was a span of 11 bases. This CDR3 is 14 amino acids long. In DNA, the CDR3 is TGTGCCAGCTCTCCAACAGGAGGCAATCAGCCCCAGCATTTT. Protein sequence: CASSPTGGNQPQHF.